The sequence of this TCR beta chain was determined in a study of identical twins. One entry per CDR3 protein results from TCRdb running MiXCR on the 5' RACE reads. Of 420,000 or so distinct CDR3 sequences listed, about 18% are singletons. This CDR3 has 13 residues. Germline assignment: CDR1 ENHRY and CDR2 SYGVKD. Trimming took 10 bases from V and 1 from J, leaving 12 bases between them. The source is a man aged 50 to 59 in good health. The source material was naive T cells sorted from blood. V and J are TRBV10-3 and TRBJ2-3, with TRBD2 as a possible D gene (7 bases). The CDR3 DNA follows: TGTGCCACCGGGGAGGGGGGCACAGATACGCAGTATTTT. It codes for CATGEGGTDTQYF.